The rows below give T cell receptor beta chains drawn from one sample of a study of blood T cell repertoires in COVID-19. Assay used: immunoSEQ multiplex PCR; TCRdb lists only in-frame clones, some missing. The sample consists of about 200,000 clones, 87% of them appearing once. Sequenced sample: peripheral blood. Receptors originate from a man in his 60s with active or convalescent COVID-19. Each CDR3 is given with its conserved first and last residue. A D gene is named only where the DNA matches it firmly. Rows may omit the clone size; those that give it use once, few, many or a size class.

D gene: .
V gene: TRBV6-1
J gene: TRBJ1-4
clone size: .
CDR3 protein: CASSEVRGLNEKLFF
CDR3 DNA: TGTGCCAGCAGTGAAGTTCGGGGGTTAAATGAAAAACTGTTTTTT

D gene: TRBD1
V gene: TRBV19
J gene: TRBJ1-5
clone size: .
CDR3 protein: CASTPGQGRGPQHF
CDR3 DNA: TGTGCCAGTACCCCCGGACAGGGGCGGGGGCCCCAGCATTTT

D gene: TRBD1
V gene: TRBV2
J gene: TRBJ1-2
clone size: .
CDR3 protein: CASRGTGERGYTF
CDR3 DNA: TGTGCCAGCAGGGGGACAGGGGAGAGGGGCTACACCTTC

D gene: .
V gene: TRBV14
J gene: TRBJ2-7
clone size: .
CDR3 protein: CASSQDRSYEQYF
CDR3 DNA: TGTGCCAGCAGCCAAGATAGGAGCTACGAGCAGTATTTC

D gene: .
V gene: TRBV12-2
J gene: TRBJ1-2
clone size: .
CDR3 protein: CASRLIGGTVSPPVNGYTF
CDR3 DNA: TGTGCAAGTCGCTTAATCGGCGGGACAGTCTCTCCCCCGGTTAATGGCTACACCTTC

D gene: TRBD2
V gene: TRBV7-3
J gene: TRBJ2-3
clone size: .
CDR3 protein: CASSPGLAGDTQYF
CDR3 DNA: TGTGCCAGCAGCCCCGGACTAGCGGGGGATACGCAGTATTTT

D gene: TRBD1
V gene: TRBV19
J gene: TRBJ2-1
clone size: .
CDR3 protein: CASRLRGQDNEQFF
CDR3 DNA: TGTGCCAGTAGACTCAGGGGGCAGGACAATGAGCAGTTCTTC

D gene: .
V gene: TRBV7-9
J gene: TRBJ1-4
clone size: .
CDR3 protein: CASSYRALGANEKLFF
CDR3 DNA: TGTGCCAGCAGCTACAGGGCCCTCGGGGCTAATGAAAAACTGTTTTTT

D gene: .
V gene: TRBV7-9
J gene: TRBJ2-3
clone size: .
CDR3 protein: CASSLGGGVADTQYF
CDR3 DNA: TGTGCCAGCAGCTTAGGCGGCGGGGTGGCAGATACGCAGTATTTT

D gene: .
V gene: TRBV10-1
J gene: TRBJ2-3
clone size: .
CDR3 protein: CASSVGGRILDTQYF
CDR3 DNA: TGCGCCAGCAGTGTTGGGGGCCGAATTTTGGATACGCAGTATTTT

D gene: .
V gene: TRBV2
J gene: TRBJ2-7
clone size: .
CDR3 protein: CASNEGTPGLDEQYF
CDR3 DNA: TGTGCCAGCAATGAGGGGACTCCGGGGCTTGACGAGCAGTACTTC

D gene: .
V gene: TRBV6-6
J gene: TRBJ1-1
clone size: .
CDR3 protein: CASSARGGDSEAFF
CDR3 DNA: TGTGCCAGCAGTGCCCGAGGCGGTGATTCTGAAGCTTTCTTT

D gene: TRBD2
V gene: TRBV3-1/TRBV3-2
J gene: TRBJ2-3
clone size: .
CDR3 protein: CASSQLPSGGPDPRYTQYF
CDR3 DNA: TGTGCCAGCAGCCAACTCCCTAGCGGGGGACCCGACCCACGATATACGCAGTATTTT

D gene: .
V gene: TRBV4-2
J gene: TRBJ1-2
clone size: few
CDR3 protein: CASSPPLDGGGYTF
CDR3 DNA: TGTGCCAGCAGCCCTCCGTTAGACGGAGGGGGCTACACCTTC

D gene: TRBD1
V gene: TRBV5-1
J gene: TRBJ1-4
clone size: .
CDR3 protein: CASSSGTGGGNEKLFF
CDR3 DNA: TGCGCCAGCAGCTCCGGGACAGGGGGCGGGAATGAAAAACTGTTTTTT

D gene: .
V gene: TRBV29-1
J gene: TRBJ1-2
clone size: .
CDR3 protein: CSVGQGSNNYIYGYTF
CDR3 DNA: TGCAGCGTTGGGCAGGGTTCGAACAACTACATCTATGGCTACACCTTC

D gene: .
V gene: TRBV6-1
J gene: TRBJ1-2
clone size: .
CDR3 protein: CASSEMAGAPRHGYTF
CDR3 DNA: TGTGCCAGCAGTGAAATGGCGGGGGCCCCGAGACATGGCTACACCTTC

D gene: TRBD2
V gene: TRBV30
J gene: TRBJ2-7
clone size: once
CDR3 protein: CAWGGEYGRARNYEQYF
CDR3 DNA: TGTGCCTGGGGGGGGGAATACGGTCGAGCGCGGAACTACGAGCAGTACTTC

D gene: TRBD1
V gene: TRBV9
J gene: TRBJ2-2
clone size: .
CDR3 protein: CASSVGVRGTGELFF
CDR3 DNA: TGTGCCAGCAGCGTAGGGGTCAGGGGGACCGGGGAGCTGTTTTTT

D gene: TRBD1
V gene: TRBV5-1
J gene: TRBJ1-4
clone size: .
CDR3 protein: CASSLGDREEKLFF
CDR3 DNA: TGCGCCAGCAGCTTAGGGGACAGAGAGGAAAAACTGTTTTTT

D gene: .
V gene: TRBV6-1
J gene: TRBJ2-4
clone size: once
CDR3 protein: CASSEQGQGLGAKNIQYF
CDR3 DNA: TGTGCCAGCAGTGAACAGGGACAAGGCCTGGGGGCCAAAAACATTCAGTACTTC

D gene: .
V gene: TRBV7-9
J gene: TRBJ2-1
clone size: few
CDR3 protein: CASSPVLGGFYNEQFF
CDR3 DNA: TGTGCCAGCAGCCCGGTCCTGGGCGGGTTCTACAATGAGCAGTTCTTC

D gene: TRBD1
V gene: TRBV24-1
J gene: TRBJ2-3
clone size: .
CDR3 protein: CATSDLRDRTRRDTQYF
CDR3 DNA: TGTGCCACCAGTGACCTCCGGGACAGGACGCGGAGGGATACGCAGTATTTT

D gene: .
V gene: TRBV7-8
J gene: TRBJ1-5
clone size: few
CDR3 protein: CASSPNSMNQPQHF
CDR3 DNA: TGTGCCAGCAGCCCGAACAGTATGAATCAGCCCCAGCATTTT

D gene: TRBD1
V gene: TRBV5-1
J gene: TRBJ1-5
clone size: few
CDR3 protein: CASSPGTGYNQPQHF
CDR3 DNA: TGCGCCAGCAGCCCCGGGACAGGGTACAATCAGCCCCAGCATTTT

D gene: .
V gene: TRBV9
J gene: TRBJ2-7
clone size: .
CDR3 protein: CASSVEPGSSYEQYF
CDR3 DNA: TGTGCCAGCAGCGTAGAACCGGGATCCTCCTACGAGCAGTACTTC

D gene: TRBD2
V gene: TRBV11-2
J gene: TRBJ2-7
clone size: once
CDR3 protein: CASSLVLSGGFYEQYF
CDR3 DNA: TGTGCCAGCAGCTTAGTGCTTAGCGGGGGTTTCTACGAGCAGTACTTC

D gene: TRBD1
V gene: TRBV19
J gene: TRBJ1-1
clone size: .
CDR3 protein: CASSVQTGGGLMNTEAFF
CDR3 DNA: TGTGCCAGTAGTGTCCAAACAGGGGGCGGTCTTATGAACACTGAAGCTTTCTTT

D gene: .
V gene: TRBV5-1
J gene: TRBJ2-7
clone size: few
CDR3 protein: CASSSHYEQYF
CDR3 DNA: TGCGCCAGCAGCTCCCACTACGAGCAGTACTTC

D gene: .
V gene: TRBV10-3
J gene: TRBJ2-7
clone size: .
CDR3 protein: CAISAWGSDVGEQYF
CDR3 DNA: TGTGCCATCAGCGCCTGGGGCAGCGATGTCGGAGAGCAGTACTTC

D gene: .
V gene: TRBV23-1
J gene: TRBJ1-4
clone size: .
CDR3 protein: CASSQSFEYRETTNEKLFF
CDR3 DNA: TGCGCCAGCAGTCAATCTTTCGAATACAGGGAAACAACTAATGAAAAACTGTTTTTT

D gene: TRBD2
V gene: TRBV5-1
J gene: TRBJ2-7
clone size: .
CDR3 protein: CASSPRGEVYEQYF
CDR3 DNA: TGCGCCAGCAGCCCACGGGGGGAAGTCTACGAGCAGTACTTC

D gene: .
V gene: TRBV12-5
J gene: TRBJ1-1
clone size: .
CDR3 protein: CASYRGAGDTEAFF
CDR3 DNA: TGTGCTAGTTATCGCGGGGCCGGGGACACTGAAGCTTTCTTT

D gene: TRBD2
V gene: TRBV5-1
J gene: TRBJ2-7
clone size: .
CDR3 protein: CASSLVTGGRYEQYF
CDR3 DNA: TGCGCCAGCAGCTTGGTTACGGGGGGGCGGTACGAGCAGTACTTC

D gene: .
V gene: TRBV3-1/TRBV3-2
J gene: TRBJ1-3
clone size: .
CDR3 protein: CASSQVQGSGNTIYF
CDR3 DNA: TGTGCCAGCAGCCAAGTGCAGGGTTCTGGAAACACCATATATTTT